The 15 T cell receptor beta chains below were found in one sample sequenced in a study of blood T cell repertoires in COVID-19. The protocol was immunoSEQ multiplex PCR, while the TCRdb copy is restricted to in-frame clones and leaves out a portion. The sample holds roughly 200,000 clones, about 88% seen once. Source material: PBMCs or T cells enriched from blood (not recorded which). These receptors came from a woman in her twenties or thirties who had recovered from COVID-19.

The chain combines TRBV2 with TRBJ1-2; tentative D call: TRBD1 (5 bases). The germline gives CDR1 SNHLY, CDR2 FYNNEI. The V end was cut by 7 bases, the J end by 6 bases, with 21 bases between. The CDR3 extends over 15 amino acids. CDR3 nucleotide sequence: TGTGCCAGCATTTCCTTTTTTGTAGGGGCTGATGGCTACACCTTC. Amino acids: CASISFFVGADGYTF.

The CDR3 protein is CASSATGLYTDEKLFF. DNA for the CDR3: TGTGCCAGCAGCGCCACAGGATTGTACACAGATGAAAAACTGTTTTTT. The rearrangement uses TRBV5-4 and TRBJ1-4; D is possibly TRBD1 (5 bases). This CDR3 is 16 amino acids long. Germline V gives CDR1 SGHNT, CDR2 YYREEE (reference sequence). V lost 4 bases and J 6 bases, leaving 19 bases between the germline ends.

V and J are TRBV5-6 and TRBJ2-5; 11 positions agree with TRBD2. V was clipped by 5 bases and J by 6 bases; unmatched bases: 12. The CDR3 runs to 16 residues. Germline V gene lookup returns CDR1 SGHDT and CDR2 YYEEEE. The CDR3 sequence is CASSLYSGGAGKTQYF. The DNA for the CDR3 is TGTGCCAGCAGTTTATATAGCGGGGGGGCCGGAAAGACCCAGTACTTC. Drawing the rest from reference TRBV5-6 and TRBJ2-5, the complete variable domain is DAGVTQSPTHLIKTRGQQVTLRCSPKSGHDTVSWYQQALGQGPQFIFQYYEEEERQRGNFPDRFSGHQFPNYSSELNVNALLLGDSALYLCASSLYSGGAGKTQYFGPGTRLLVL.

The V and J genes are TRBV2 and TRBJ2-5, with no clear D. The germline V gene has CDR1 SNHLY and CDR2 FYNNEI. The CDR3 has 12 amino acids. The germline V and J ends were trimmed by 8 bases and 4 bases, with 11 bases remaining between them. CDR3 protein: CASEYSGETQYF. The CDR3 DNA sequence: TGTGCCAGCGAGTATAGTGGAGAGACCCAGTACTTC.

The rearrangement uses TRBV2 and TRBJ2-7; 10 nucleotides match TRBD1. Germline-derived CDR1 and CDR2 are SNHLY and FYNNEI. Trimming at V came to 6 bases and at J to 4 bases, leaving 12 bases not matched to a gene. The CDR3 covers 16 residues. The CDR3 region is CASRLHPGQGLYEQYF. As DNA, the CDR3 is TGTGCCAGCAGATTACACCCGGGACAGGGGCTATACGAGCAGTACTTC.

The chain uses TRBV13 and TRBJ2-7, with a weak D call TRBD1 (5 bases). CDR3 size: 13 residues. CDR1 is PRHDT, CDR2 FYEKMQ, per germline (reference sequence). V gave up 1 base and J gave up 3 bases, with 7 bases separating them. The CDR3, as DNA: TGTGCCAGCAGCTTAGAGGACATCTACGAGCAGTACTTC. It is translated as CASSLEDIYEQYF.

CDR3 DNA: TGTGCCAGCAGCTTGCGACTAGCGGGGGCCTACAATGAGCAGTTCTTC. This codes for CASSLRLAGAYNEQFF. The rearrangement uses TRBV7-6 and TRBJ2-1, with TRBD2 matching 12 bases. Per the germline V gene, CDR1 is SGHVS and CDR2 is FNYEAQ. The CDR3 extends over 16 amino acids. V shed 3 bases, J shed 2 bases, and the junction held 2 bases outside the gene matches.

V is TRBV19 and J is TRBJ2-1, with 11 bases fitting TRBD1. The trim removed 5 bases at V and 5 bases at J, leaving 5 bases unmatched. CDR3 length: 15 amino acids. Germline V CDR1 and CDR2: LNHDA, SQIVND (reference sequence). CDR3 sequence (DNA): TGTGCCAGTAGTGCGGACAGGGGGCCCGACAATGAGCAGTTCTTC. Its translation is CASSADRGPDNEQFF.

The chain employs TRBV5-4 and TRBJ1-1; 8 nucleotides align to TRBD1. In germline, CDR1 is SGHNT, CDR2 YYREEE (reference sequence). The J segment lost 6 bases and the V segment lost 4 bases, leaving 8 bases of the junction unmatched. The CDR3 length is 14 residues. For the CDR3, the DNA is TGTGCCAGCAGCCCGAGGACAGGGCGTTCTGAAGCTTTCTTT. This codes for CASSPRTGRSEAFF. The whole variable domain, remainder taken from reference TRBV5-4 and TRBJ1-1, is ETGVTQSPTHLIKTRGQQVTLRCSSQSGHNTVSWYQQALGQGPQFIFQYYREEENGRGNFPPRFSGLQFPNYSSELNVNALELDDSALYLCASSPRTGRSEAFFGQGTRLTVV.

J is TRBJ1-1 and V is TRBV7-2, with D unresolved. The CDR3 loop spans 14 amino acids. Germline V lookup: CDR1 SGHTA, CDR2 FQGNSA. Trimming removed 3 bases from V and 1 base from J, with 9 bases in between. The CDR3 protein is CASSFSGGNTEAFF. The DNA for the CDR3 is TGTGCCAGCAGCTTCTCAGGTGGGAACACTGAAGCTTTCTTT. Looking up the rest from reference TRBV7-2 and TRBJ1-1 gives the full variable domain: GAGVSQSPSNKVTEKGKDVELRCDPISGHTALYWYRQSLGQGLEFLIYFQGNSAPDKSGLPSDRFSAERTGGSVSTLTIQRTQQEDSAVYLCASSFSGGNTEAFFGQGTRLTVV.

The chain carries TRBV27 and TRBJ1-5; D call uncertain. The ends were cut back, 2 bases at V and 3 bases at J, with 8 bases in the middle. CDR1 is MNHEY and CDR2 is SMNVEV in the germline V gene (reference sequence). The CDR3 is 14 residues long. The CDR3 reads CASSLRRANQPQHF. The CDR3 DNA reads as TGTGCCAGCAGTTTAAGGCGGGCCAATCAGCCCCAGCATTTT.

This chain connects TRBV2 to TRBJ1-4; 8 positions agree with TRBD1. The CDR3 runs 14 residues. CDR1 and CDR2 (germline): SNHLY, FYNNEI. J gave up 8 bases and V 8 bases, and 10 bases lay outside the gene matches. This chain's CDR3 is CASVRTGRREKLFF. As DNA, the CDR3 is TGTGCCAGCGTCAGGACAGGGAGGAGGGAAAAACTGTTTTTT.

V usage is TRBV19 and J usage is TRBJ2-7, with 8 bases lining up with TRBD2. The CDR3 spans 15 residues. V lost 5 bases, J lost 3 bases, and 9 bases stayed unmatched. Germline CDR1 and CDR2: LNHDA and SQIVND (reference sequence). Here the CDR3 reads CASSPGAGVLYEQYF. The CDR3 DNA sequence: TGTGCCAGTAGTCCCGGAGCGGGGGTCCTCTACGAGCAGTACTTC.

CDR3 in DNA: TGTGCCAGCAGCCAAGGAAGGGACAGGGGTTTGTTTAGCACAGATACGCAGTATTTT. Translation: CASSQGRDRGLFSTDTQYF. The V and J genes are TRBV3-1 (or the pseudogene TRBV3-2) and TRBJ2-3, with TRBD1 matching over 10 bases. After removal of 1 base from V and 0 bases from J, the junction contained 10 bases not matched to a gene. Germline values: CDR1 LGHDT, CDR2 YNNKEL (reference sequence). There are 19 residues in the CDR3.

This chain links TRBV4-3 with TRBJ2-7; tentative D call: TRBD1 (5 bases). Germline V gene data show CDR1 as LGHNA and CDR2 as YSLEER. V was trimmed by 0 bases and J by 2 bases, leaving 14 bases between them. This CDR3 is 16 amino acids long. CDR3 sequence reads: CASSQDLQGGTYEQYF. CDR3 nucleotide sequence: TGCGCCAGCAGCCAAGATCTTCAGGGTGGAACCTACGAGCAGTACTTC.